This TCR beta chain was sequenced during a study of T cells after yellow fever vaccination. Study observations and caveats: A limited proportion of clonotypes was detected within both the CD4 and CD8 compartments. The secondary response showed a weaker magnitude and a faster peak, day 5 versus 15.

A universal primer site and UMIs were added as TCR cDNA was made by 5'RACE template switching. Each CDR3 protein is one row after TCRdb ran MiXCR on the 5' RACE reads. The table records about 96,000 distinct CDR3 sequences, 8% to 10% of them present only once. The CDR3 loop spans 15 amino acids. The germline gives CDR1 MNHNS, CDR2 SASEGT. V was clipped by 6 bases and J by 13 bases; unmatched bases: 13. This sample comprised CD8+ T cells not binding an NS4B(214-222) dextramer, sorted from PBMCs, obtained less than 16 days after the first yellow fever vaccination. V usage is TRBV6-1 and J usage is TRBJ2-3; 13 nucleotides match TRBD2. The receptor was derived from a man aged 18 to 30 who received the YFV17D yellow fever vaccine. The CDR3 nucleotides are TGTGCCAGCAGCCTCGGACTAGCGGGGGAGCCCCAGGAGTATTTT. Translated, it gives CASSLGLAGEPQEYF.